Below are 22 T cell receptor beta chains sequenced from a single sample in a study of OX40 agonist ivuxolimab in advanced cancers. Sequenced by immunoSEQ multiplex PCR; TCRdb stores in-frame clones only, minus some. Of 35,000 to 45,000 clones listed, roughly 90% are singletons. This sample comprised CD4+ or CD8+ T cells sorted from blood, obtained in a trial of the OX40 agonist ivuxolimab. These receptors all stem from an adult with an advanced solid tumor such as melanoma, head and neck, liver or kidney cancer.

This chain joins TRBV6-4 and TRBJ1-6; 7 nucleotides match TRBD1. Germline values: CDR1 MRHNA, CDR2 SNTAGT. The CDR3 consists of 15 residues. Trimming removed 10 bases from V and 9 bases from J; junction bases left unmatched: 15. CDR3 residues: CATRPDVSGGSPLHF. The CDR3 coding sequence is TGTGCCACCCGTCCGGATGTGTCAGGGGGTTCACCCCTCCACTTT.

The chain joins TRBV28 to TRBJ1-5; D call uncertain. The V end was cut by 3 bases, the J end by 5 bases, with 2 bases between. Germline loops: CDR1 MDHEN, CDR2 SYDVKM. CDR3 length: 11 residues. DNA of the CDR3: TGTGCCAGCAGTTTGGATCAGCCCCAGCATTTT. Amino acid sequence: CASSLDQPQHF.

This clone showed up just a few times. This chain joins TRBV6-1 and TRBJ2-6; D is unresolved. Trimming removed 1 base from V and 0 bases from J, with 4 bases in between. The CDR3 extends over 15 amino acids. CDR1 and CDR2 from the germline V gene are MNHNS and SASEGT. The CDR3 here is CASSEDSSGANVLTF. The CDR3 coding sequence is TGTGCCAGCAGTGAAGACAGCTCTGGGGCCAACGTCCTGACTTTC.

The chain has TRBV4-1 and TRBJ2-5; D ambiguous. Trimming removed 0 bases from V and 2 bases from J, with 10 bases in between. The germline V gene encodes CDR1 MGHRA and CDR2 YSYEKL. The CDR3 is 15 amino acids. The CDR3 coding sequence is TGCGCCAGCAGCCAAGAGGGCAGGTTACAAGAGACCCAGTACTTC. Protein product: CASSQEGRLQETQYF.

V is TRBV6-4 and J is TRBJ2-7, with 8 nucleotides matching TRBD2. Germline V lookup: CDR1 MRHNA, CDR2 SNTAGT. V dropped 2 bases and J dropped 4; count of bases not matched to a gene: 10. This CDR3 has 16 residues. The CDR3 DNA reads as TGTGCCAGCAGTGACCCGGGACTAGGTTATAGGTACGAGCAGTACTTC. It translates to CASSDPGLGYRYEQYF.

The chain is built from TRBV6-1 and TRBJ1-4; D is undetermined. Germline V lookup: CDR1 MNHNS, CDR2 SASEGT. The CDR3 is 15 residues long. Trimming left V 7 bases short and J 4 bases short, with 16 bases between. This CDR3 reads CASTRRGVVNEKLFF. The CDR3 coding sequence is TGTGCCAGCACAAGAAGAGGAGTGGTTAATGAAAAACTGTTTTTT.

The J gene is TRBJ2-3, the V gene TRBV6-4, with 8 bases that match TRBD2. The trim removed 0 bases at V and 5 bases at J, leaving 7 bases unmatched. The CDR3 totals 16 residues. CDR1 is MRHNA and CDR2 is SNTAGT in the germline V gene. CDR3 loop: CASSDSGTSGRDTQYF. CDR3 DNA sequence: TGTGCCAGCAGTGACTCAGGGACTAGTGGGCGAGATACGCAGTATTTT.

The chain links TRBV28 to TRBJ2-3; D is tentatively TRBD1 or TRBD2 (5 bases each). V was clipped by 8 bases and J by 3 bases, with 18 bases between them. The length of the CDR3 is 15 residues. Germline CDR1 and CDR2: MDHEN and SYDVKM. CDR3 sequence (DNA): TGTGCCAGCGAGTTAGGTTCGGGACGGACAGATACGCAGTATTTT. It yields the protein CASELGSGRTDTQYF.

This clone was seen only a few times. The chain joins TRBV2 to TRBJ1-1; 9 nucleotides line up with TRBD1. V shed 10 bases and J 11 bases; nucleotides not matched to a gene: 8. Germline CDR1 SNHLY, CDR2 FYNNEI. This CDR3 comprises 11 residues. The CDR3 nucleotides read TGTGCCACGAGGACAGGGGTAATGGCTTTCTTT. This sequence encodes CATRTGVMAFF.

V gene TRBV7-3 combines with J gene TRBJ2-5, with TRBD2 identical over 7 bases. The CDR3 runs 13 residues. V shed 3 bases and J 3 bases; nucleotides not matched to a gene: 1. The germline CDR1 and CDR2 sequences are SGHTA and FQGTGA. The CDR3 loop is CASSFGGEETQYF. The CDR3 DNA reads TGTGCCAGCAGCTTTGGGGGGGAAGAGACCCAGTACTTC.

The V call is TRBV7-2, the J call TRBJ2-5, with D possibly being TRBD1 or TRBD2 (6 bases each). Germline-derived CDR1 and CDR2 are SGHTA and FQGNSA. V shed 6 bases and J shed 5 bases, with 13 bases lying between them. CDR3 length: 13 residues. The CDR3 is CASRFGGEETQYF. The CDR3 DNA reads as TGTGCCAGCAGATTCGGGGGCGAGGAGACCCAGTACTTC.

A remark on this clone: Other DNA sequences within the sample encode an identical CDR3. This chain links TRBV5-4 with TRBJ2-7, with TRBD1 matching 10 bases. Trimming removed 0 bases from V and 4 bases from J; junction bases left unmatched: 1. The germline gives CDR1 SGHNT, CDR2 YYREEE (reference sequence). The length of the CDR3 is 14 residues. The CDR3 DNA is TGTGCCAGCAGCTTGGGACAGGGGGCGTACGAGCAGTACTTC. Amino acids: CASSLGQGAYEQYF.

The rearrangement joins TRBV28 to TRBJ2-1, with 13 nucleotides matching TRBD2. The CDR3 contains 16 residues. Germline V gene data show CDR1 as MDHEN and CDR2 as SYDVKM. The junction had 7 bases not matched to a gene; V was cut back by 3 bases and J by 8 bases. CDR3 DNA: TGTGCCAGCAGTTTCCCCTCGGGACTAGCGGGGTATGAGCAGTTCTTC. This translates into CASSFPSGLAGYEQFF.

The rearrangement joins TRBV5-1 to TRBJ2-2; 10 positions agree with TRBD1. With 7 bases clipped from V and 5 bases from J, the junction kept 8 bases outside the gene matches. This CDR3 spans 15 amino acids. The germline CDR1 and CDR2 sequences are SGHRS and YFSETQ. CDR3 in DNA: TGCGCCAGCGGGACGGGGACAGGGGAAACCGGGGAGCTGTTTTTT. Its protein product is CASGTGTGETGELFF.

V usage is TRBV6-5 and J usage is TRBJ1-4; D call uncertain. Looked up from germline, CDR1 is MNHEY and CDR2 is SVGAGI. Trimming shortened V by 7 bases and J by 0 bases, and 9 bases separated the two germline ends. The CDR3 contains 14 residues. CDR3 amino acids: CASTPTATNEKLFF. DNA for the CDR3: TGTGCCAGCACCCCGACGGCAACTAATGAAAAACTGTTTTTT.

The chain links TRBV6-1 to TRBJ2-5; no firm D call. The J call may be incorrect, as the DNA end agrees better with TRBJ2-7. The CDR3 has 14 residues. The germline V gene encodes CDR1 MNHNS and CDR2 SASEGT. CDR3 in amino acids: CASSERAGFYEQYF. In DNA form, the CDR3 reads TGTGCCAGCAGTGAAAGAGCCGGATTCTACGAGCAGTACTTC.

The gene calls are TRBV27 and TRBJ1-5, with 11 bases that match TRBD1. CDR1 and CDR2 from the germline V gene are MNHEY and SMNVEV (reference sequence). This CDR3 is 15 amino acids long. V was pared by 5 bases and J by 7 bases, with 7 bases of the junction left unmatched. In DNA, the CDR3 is TGTGCCAGCAGTCCCTGGACAGGGGGCTCGCAGCCCCAGCATTTT. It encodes CASSPWTGGSQPQHF.

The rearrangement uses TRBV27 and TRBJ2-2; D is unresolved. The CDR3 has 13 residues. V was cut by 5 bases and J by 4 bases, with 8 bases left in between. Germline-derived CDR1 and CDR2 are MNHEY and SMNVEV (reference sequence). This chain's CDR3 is CASSVLSTGELFF. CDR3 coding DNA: TGTGCCAGCAGTGTCCTTTCCACCGGGGAGCTGTTTTTT.

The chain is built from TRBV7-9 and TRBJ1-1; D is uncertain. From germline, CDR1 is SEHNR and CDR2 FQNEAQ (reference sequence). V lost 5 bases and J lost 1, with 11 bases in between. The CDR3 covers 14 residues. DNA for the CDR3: TGTGCCAGCAGCATCCTCGGGCCGAACACTGAAGCTTTCTTT. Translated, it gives CASSILGPNTEAFF.

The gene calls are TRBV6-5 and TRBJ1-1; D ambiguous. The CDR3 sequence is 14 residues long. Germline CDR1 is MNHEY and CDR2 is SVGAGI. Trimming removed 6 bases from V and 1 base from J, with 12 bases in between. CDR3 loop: CASSSNPTNTEAFF. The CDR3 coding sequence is TGTGCCAGCAGCTCAAACCCTACGAACACTGAAGCTTTCTTT.

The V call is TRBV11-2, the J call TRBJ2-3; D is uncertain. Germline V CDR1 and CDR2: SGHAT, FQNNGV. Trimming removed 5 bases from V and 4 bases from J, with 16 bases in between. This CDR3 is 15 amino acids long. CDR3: CASSPINRRADTQYF. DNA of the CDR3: TGTGCCAGCAGCCCCATTAACCGACGCGCAGATACGCAGTATTTT.

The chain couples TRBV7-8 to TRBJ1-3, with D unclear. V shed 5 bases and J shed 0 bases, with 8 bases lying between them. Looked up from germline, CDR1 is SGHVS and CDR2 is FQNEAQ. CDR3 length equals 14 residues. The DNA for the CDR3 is TGTGCCAGCAGCCCCGGAGTCTCTGGAAACACCATATATTTT. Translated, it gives CASSPGVSGNTIYF.